This is a list of T cell receptor beta chains from one sample in a study of human T cells and chemical hapten exposure. Each CDR3 protein is one row after TCRdb ran MiXCR on the RACE reads. The table has 74,000 or so distinct CDR3 sequences, about 9.4% seen once. Sequenced material: whole blood, taken in connection with sensitization to the hapten diphenylcyclopropenone (DPC). Receptors originate from a woman aged 45-59 years with alopecia areata. Some clones in this sample may be carry-over from other donors' samples. Both conserved end residues are trimmed from each CDR3.

V	J	CDR3
TRBV5-8	TRBJ1-2	ASSLSQGNYGYT
TRBV7-3	TRBJ2-1	ASSLELAGSNEQF
TRBV27	TRBJ1-5	RGHQPQH
TRBV10-2	TRBJ2-3	ASSERWADTQY
TRBV29-1	TRBJ2-7	SVGQGLSYEQY
TRBV30	TRBJ2-7	AWSVGGASYEQY
TRBV5-5	TRBJ1-5	ASSLDKRQPQH
TRBV12-3/TRBV12-4	TRBJ2-2	ASSLGTGELF
TRBV20-1	TRBJ2-1	SARGPSGSSYNEQF
TRBV19	TRBJ1-4	ASRGQGVEKLF
TRBV2	TRBJ2-4	ASANLGPGNIQY
TRBV27	TRBJ1-5	ASSPDSYSNQPQH
TRBV20-1	TRBJ2-7	SARFGLSYEQY
TRBV3-1	TRBJ2-2	VSSRLNTGELF
TRBV2	TRBJ2-3	ASSFQGATDTQY
TRBV6-2/TRBV6-3	TRBJ2-7	ASSLQDYEQY
TRBV20-1	TRBJ2-3	SAQGHLLAGGPGTDTQY
TRBV20-1	TRBJ2-3	SAIEAGNTDTQY
TRBV30	TRBJ1-2	AWSSGQGADGYT
TRBV7-9	TRBJ1-2	ASSFDYGYT
TRBV25-1	TRBJ2-3	ATSDLADTQY
TRBV6-2/TRBV6-3	TRBJ2-1	ASSGTGVREQF
TRBV10-3	TRBJ1-2	AISEGFGYT
TRBV2	TRBJ2-2	ASRAGTGNTGELF
TRBV5-1	TRBJ1-1	ASSPPDRLNTEAF
TRBV29-1	TRBJ1-3	SVVGGFSGNTIY
TRBV12-3/TRBV12-4	TRBJ2-7	ASSLGIGSYEQY